Below, one T cell receptor beta chain is given with its context. Its matching antigen is unknown. This CDR3 region has 12 residues. V dropped 3 bases and J dropped 3 bases, with 6 bases sitting between them. CDR1 is ENHRY and CDR2 is SYGVKD in the germline V gene. These data originate in a study of T cell responses to AZD1222 COVID-19 vaccine. Overall study results and limits: With dominance at 160-218 and 743-854, vaccine-associated CD4 TCRs spanned spike. Receipt of two AZD1222 doses was followed by a rise in Spike-specific TCR breadth and depth. Donor demographics were predominantly white British with a female majority; clonal diversity may be underestimated.

Assay: immunoSEQ multiplex PCR; the TCRdb copy retains only in-frame clones and omits some. The sample carries under 150,000 clones, roughly 88% recorded once. The material was peripheral blood, obtained on day 0 of MenACWY control vaccination. This receptor was obtained from an adult in good health. The rearrangement uses TRBV10-3 and TRBJ2-7; D unresolved. DNA for the CDR3: TGTGCCATCAGTGAAAAGATCTACGAGCAGTACTTC. Its protein is CAISEKIYEQYF.